These T cell receptor beta chains were read from a single sample in a study of cytomegalovirus exposure and HLA in healthy donors. Profiled with immunoSEQ multiplex PCR; TCRdb holds only in-frame clones, not every one. The repertoire holds around 130,000 clones, about 85% seen once, with more than 1.5% in the top ten. Sequenced material: PBMCs. The receptors come from a boy under 18 in good health and CMV-seronegative. CDR3s include the opening cysteine and the closing phenylalanine or tryptophan. D genes are given only for firm matches. Size values are once, few and many counts, or a class for expanded clones, and some rows have none.

J: TRBJ2-7
V: TRBV18
size: NA
D: NA
CDR3: CASSPPVAETYEQYF
DNA: TGTGCCAGCTCACCCCCTGTAGCGGAGACCTACGAGCAGTACTTC

J: TRBJ1-2
V: TRBV7-9
size: NA
D: TRBD1
CDR3: CASSLESGQATDF
DNA: TGTGCCAGCAGCTTAGAATCTGGACAGGCTACTGACTTC

J: TRBJ2-1
V: TRBV27
size: once
D: TRBD2
CDR3: CASSFGGAHYNEQFF
DNA: TGTGCCAGCAGTTTCGGGGGGGCCCACTACAATGAGCAGTTCTTC

J: TRBJ2-1
V: TRBV6-5
size: NA
D: TRBD2
CDR3: CASSPQAGGQVEQFF
DNA: TGTGCCAGCAGTCCCCAAGCGGGGGGGCAGGTAGAGCAGTTCTTC

J: TRBJ2-2
V: TRBV9
size: NA
D: TRBD2
CDR3: CASSVASSGRDTGELFF
DNA: TGTGCCAGCAGCGTAGCATCTAGCGGGAGAGACACCGGGGAGCTGTTTTTT

J: TRBJ2-1
V: TRBV7-8
size: NA
D: NA
CDR3: CASSLVPGEQFF
DNA: TGTGCCAGCAGCTTAGTGCCCGGTGAGCAGTTCTTC

J: TRBJ1-5
V: TRBV4-2
size: NA
D: NA
CDR3: CASSQATAGSNQPQHF
DNA: TGTGCCAGCAGCCAAGCGACAGCAGGAAGCAATCAGCCCCAGCATTTT

J: TRBJ1-2
V: TRBV4-2
size: NA
D: NA
CDR3: CASSQDRYNYGYPF
DNA: TGTGCCAGCAGCCAAGATCGGTACAACTATGGCTACCCCTTC

J: TRBJ1-6
V: TRBV2
size: NA
D: NA
CDR3: CASSERPLHF
DNA: TGTGCCAGCTCTGAGAGACCCCTCCACTTT

J: TRBJ2-1
V: TRBV29-1
size: once
D: NA
CDR3: CSVEEADRQFF
DNA: TGCAGCGTTGAAGAGGCCGATCGACAGTTCTTC

J: TRBJ2-7
V: TRBV2
size: NA
D: TRBD1
CDR3: CASSDRDRPYEQYF
DNA: TGTGCCAGCAGCGACCGGGACAGACCCTACGAGCAGTACTTC

J: TRBJ1-1
V: TRBV6-6
size: few
D: NA
CDR3: CASRPQGVNTEAFF
DNA: TGTGCCAGCAGGCCACAGGGAGTGAACACTGAAGCTTTCTTT

J: TRBJ2-7
V: TRBV9
size: NA
D: TRBD2
CDR3: CASSTFSGGSSYEQYF
DNA: TGTGCCAGCAGCACCTTCTCGGGGGGGTCCTCCTACGAGCAGTACTTC

J: TRBJ2-6
V: TRBV7-9
size: NA
D: NA
CDR3: CASRQVSGANVLTF
DNA: TGTGCCAGTAGACAGGTTTCTGGGGCCAACGTCCTGACTTTC

J: TRBJ1-1
V: TRBV4-3
size: NA
D: TRBD1
CDR3: CASSQDPGRGLDTEAFF
DNA: TGCGCCAGCAGCCAAGATCCAGGCAGGGGGCTTGACACTGAAGCTTTCTTT

J: TRBJ2-7
V: TRBV6-5
size: once
D: NA
CDR3: CATHYRDEQYF
DNA: TGTGCCACCCACTACAGGGACGAGCAGTACTTC

J: TRBJ2-2
V: TRBV10-3
size: NA
D: NA
CDR3: CASRVGGLTGELFF
DNA: TGTGCCTCCCGAGTAGGAGGGCTCACCGGGGAGCTGTTTTTT

J: TRBJ2-3
V: TRBV5-1
size: NA
D: NA
CDR3: CASSLQGTDTQYF
DNA: TGCGCCAGCAGCTTACAGGGTACAGATACGCAGTATTTT

J: TRBJ2-3
V: TRBV13
size: NA
D: TRBD2
CDR3: CASSPQREGFTDTQYF
DNA: TGTGCCAGCAGCCCCCAGCGGGAGGGCTTTACAGATACGCAGTATTTT

J: TRBJ2-7
V: TRBV7-3
size: NA
D: TRBD1
CDR3: CASSTGQGNYEQYF
DNA: TGTGCCAGCAGTACCGGACAGGGCAACTACGAGCAGTACTTC

J: TRBJ2-7
V: TRBV5-1
size: NA
D: TRBD1
CDR3: CASRLQTGSYEQYF
DNA: TGCGCCAGCAGACTCCAGACAGGGAGCTACGAGCAGTACTTC

J: TRBJ2-7
V: TRBV7-8
size: once
D: TRBD2
CDR3: CASSPESSGYEQYF
DNA: TGTGCCAGCAGCCCCGAATCTAGCGGATACGAGCAGTACTTC

J: TRBJ2-7
V: TRBV7-2
size: NA
D: TRBD2
CDR3: CASSSDSGPPYEQYF
DNA: TGTGCCAGCAGCTCAGATAGCGGGCCTCCCTACGAGCAGTACTTC

J: TRBJ2-7
V: TRBV4-1
size: once
D: TRBD1
CDR3: CASSQQGGQPYEQYF
DNA: TGCGCCAGCAGCCAACAAGGGGGACAGCCCTACGAGCAGTACTTC

J: TRBJ2-2
V: TRBV27
size: NA
D: NA
CDR3: CASSFLTAGELFF
DNA: TGTGCCAGCAGTTTCCTCACGGCCGGGGAGCTGTTTTTT

J: TRBJ2-5
V: TRBV25-1
size: NA
D: TRBD1
CDR3: CASSEPRTGPGETQYF
DNA: TGTGCCAGCAGTGAACCTAGGACAGGGCCTGGTGAGACCCAGTACTTC

J: TRBJ1-5
V: TRBV7-9
size: NA
D: TRBD1
CDR3: CASSEATGVNGNQPQHF
DNA: TGTGCCAGCAGCGAAGCAACAGGGGTAAACGGCAATCAGCCCCAGCATTTT

J: TRBJ1-2
V: TRBV29-1
size: NA
D: NA
CDR3: CSVPTRNYGYTF
DNA: TGCAGCGTCCCGACACGGAACTATGGCTACACCTTC

J: TRBJ1-1
V: TRBV6-4
size: NA
D: TRBD1
CDR3: CATDRGAFF
DNA: TGTGCCACTGACAGGGGAGCTTTCTTT

J: TRBJ2-1
V: TRBV5-1
size: NA
D: NA
CDR3: CASRREGGSYNEQFF
DNA: TGCGCCAGCAGACGAGAAGGCGGCTCCTACAATGAGCAGTTCTTC

J: TRBJ2-5
V: TRBV29-1
size: NA
D: TRBD2
CDR3: CSVVVISGSTQYF
DNA: TGCAGCGTTGTGGTTATTAGCGGGTCTACCCAGTACTTC

J: TRBJ1-4
V: TRBV11-2
size: NA
D: NA
CDR3: CASSLRFREKLFF
DNA: TGTGCCAGCAGCTTACGGTTTAGAGAAAAACTGTTTTTT

J: TRBJ2-7
V: TRBV7-9
size: NA
D: TRBD1
CDR3: CASWDRPYEQYF
DNA: TGTGCCAGCTGGGACAGACCTTACGAGCAGTACTTC

J: TRBJ2-3
V: TRBV4-3
size: once
D: TRBD2
CDR3: CASSQVFAGGTDTQYF
DNA: TGCGCCAGCAGCCAAGTTTTTGCGGGGGGGACAGATACGCAGTATTTT

J: TRBJ1-5
V: TRBV19
size: NA
D: NA
CDR3: CASADRSNQPQHF
DNA: TGTGCCAGTGCGGACAGAAGCAATCAGCCCCAGCATTTT

J: TRBJ1-1
V: TRBV7-2
size: NA
D: NA
CDR3: CASSLAGGRTEAFF
DNA: TGTGCCAGCAGCTTAGCGGGGGGGCGTACTGAAGCTTTCTTT

J: TRBJ1-5
V: TRBV19
size: NA
D: TRBD1
CDR3: CASSIGQGSGNQPQHF
DNA: TGTGCCAGTAGCATCGGACAGGGATCGGGCAATCAGCCCCAGCATTTT

J: TRBJ1-4
V: TRBV18
size: NA
D: NA
CDR3: CASSPWETNEKLFF
DNA: TGTGCCAGCTCACCTTGGGAGACTAATGAAAAACTGTTTTTT

J: TRBJ2-7
V: TRBV19
size: NA
D: NA
CDR3: CASSIFPYEQYF
DNA: TGTGCCAGTAGTATCTTTCCCTACGAGCAGTACTTC

J: TRBJ1-2
V: TRBV14
size: NA
D: NA
CDR3: CASAAGANYGYTF
DNA: TGTGCCAGCGCGGCAGGGGCTAACTATGGCTACACCTTC

J: TRBJ2-1
V: TRBV6-1
size: NA
D: NA
CDR3: CASSLQGGAEQFF
DNA: TGTGCCAGCAGTCTTCAAGGGGGGGCAGAGCAGTTCTTC

J: TRBJ1-5
V: TRBV7-8
size: once
D: TRBD1
CDR3: CASSPQDRGRTRNQPQHF
DNA: TGTGCCAGCAGCCCGCAAGACAGGGGCCGAACTCGCAATCAGCCCCAGCATTTT

J: TRBJ2-2
V: TRBV18
size: NA
D: TRBD1
CDR3: CASSPRPGQVASGELFF
DNA: TGTGCCAGCTCACCACGTCCGGGACAGGTAGCCAGCGGGGAGCTGTTTTTT

J: TRBJ2-1
V: TRBV29-1
size: NA
D: NA
CDR3: CSVGGNEQFF
DNA: TGCAGCGTTGGCGGGAATGAGCAGTTCTTC

J: TRBJ1-1
V: TRBV5-6
size: NA
D: NA
CDR3: CASSLTGTKNTEAFF
DNA: TGTGCCAGCAGCTTAACCGGGACAAAGAACACTGAAGCTTTCTTT

J: TRBJ2-1
V: TRBV7-3
size: few
D: NA
CDR3: CASSLGTSGEQFF
DNA: TGTGCCAGCAGCTTGGGGACTTCGGGGGAGCAGTTCTTC

J: TRBJ1-1
V: TRBV10-2
size: NA
D: NA
CDR3: CASSESTRLNTEAFF
DNA: TGCGCCAGCAGTGAGTCCACGAGGTTGAACACTGAAGCTTTCTTT

J: TRBJ2-2
V: TRBV2
size: NA
D: TRBD1
CDR3: CASREAGTGNTGELFF
DNA: TGTGCCAGCAGGGAAGCCGGGACAGGGAACACCGGGGAGCTGTTTTTT

J: TRBJ1-1
V: TRBV29-1
size: NA
D: NA
CDR3: CSVVGNRASNTEAFF
DNA: TGCAGCGTTGTGGGGAACAGGGCGTCGAACACTGAAGCTTTCTTT

J: TRBJ1-1
V: TRBV6-1
size: NA
D: NA
CDR3: CASSDIAEAFF
DNA: TGTGCCAGCAGTGATATCGCTGAAGCTTTCTTT

J: TRBJ1-2
V: TRBV29-1
size: once
D: NA
CDR3: CSVSGTNYGYTF
DNA: TGCAGCGTTTCAGGGACTAACTATGGCTACACCTTC